Following are 18 T cell receptor beta chains from one sample sequenced in a study of blood T cell repertoires in COVID-19. Some clones are missing from TCRdb's copy, which holds only in-frame ones; the method was immunoSEQ multiplex PCR. The profile shows over 300,000 clones, 70% to 90% of them singletons. Sequenced sample: peripheral blood. These receptor sequences come from a human donor in a cohort sampled during active COVID-19.

This chain links TRBV3-1 (or the pseudogene TRBV3-2) with TRBJ1-4, with no clear D. The CDR3 runs to 13 residues. Germline loops: CDR1 LGHDT, CDR2 YNNKEL (reference sequence). V was clipped by 5 bases and J by 7 bases, with 11 bases between them. CDR3 sequence reads: CASSFGVAEKLFF. CDR3 bases: TGTGCCAGCAGCTTCGGGGTGGCTGAAAAACTGTTTTTT.

The chain combines TRBV24-1 with TRBJ1-1; weak D call: TRBD1 (5 bases). This CDR3 has 15 residues. Germline lookup yields CDR1 KGHDR and CDR2 SFDVKD. V lost 9 bases, J lost 6 bases, and 22 bases lay in between. The CDR3 reads CATHKQNQGRAEAFF. CDR3 coding DNA: TGTGCCACCCATAAACAGAATCAGGGTCGGGCTGAAGCTTTCTTT.

This rearrangement joins TRBV18 to TRBJ1-1, with TRBD1 as a possible D gene (5 bases). Germline V CDR1 and CDR2: KGHSH, LQKENI. The ends were cut back, 2 bases at V and 6 bases at J, with 10 bases in the middle. The CDR3 covers 13 residues. The CDR3 is CASSPDSAAEAFF. CDR3 sequence (DNA): TGTGCCAGCTCACCAGACAGTGCCGCTGAAGCTTTCTTT.

The chain is built from TRBV29-1 and TRBJ2-7, with D possibly TRBD2 on 6 matching bases. The CDR3 extends over 13 amino acids. Germline V gene lookup returns CDR1 SQVTM and CDR2 ANQGSEA. Trimming removed 4 bases from V and 0 bases from J, with 10 bases in between. The CDR3 DNA reads TGCAGCGTTGTGGAGGGGAGCTCCTACGAGCAGTACTTC. Translating gives CSVVEGSSYEQYF.

This clone has at least ten counts. This rearrangement joins TRBV7-8 to TRBJ1-1; TRBD1 matches 8 bases. J lost 7 bases, V lost 6 bases, and 10 bases had no gene match. The V gene's germline CDR1 is SGHVS and CDR2 FQNEAQ. This CDR3 is 14 amino acids long. CDR3 sequence: CASSAAGGWNEAFF. CDR3 in DNA: TGTGCCAGCAGTGCGGCAGGGGGCTGGAATGAAGCTTTCTTT.

This clone was observed at least ten times. The V gene is TRBV7-9, the J gene TRBJ1-1; no firm D call. The CDR3 contains 13 residues. V was clipped by 0 bases and J by 5 bases, with 7 bases between them. Germline CDR1 reads SEHNR; CDR2 reads FQNEAQ (reference sequence). The CDR3 sequence: CASSLALTTEAFF. The DNA for the CDR3 is TGTGCCAGCAGCTTAGCTCTCACTACTGAAGCTTTCTTT.

The chain links TRBV12-3 or TRBV12-4 to TRBJ2-5, with D possibly matching TRBD1 (6 bases). V lost 7 bases, J lost 4 bases, and 13 bases lay in between. This CDR3 spans 13 amino acids. CDR3: CASMARGGETQYF. The DNA of the CDR3 is TGTGCCAGCATGGCGAGAGGGGGAGAGACCCAGTACTTC.

V usage is TRBV5-1 and J usage is TRBJ2-7; 15 bases agree with TRBD2. After removal of 4 bases from V and 1 base from J, the junction contained 3 bases not matched to a gene. In germline, CDR1 is SGHRS, CDR2 YFSETQ. The CDR3 spans 16 residues. CDR3 DNA sequence: TGCGCCAGCAGCCGAGGGACTAGCGGGGGGTCCTACGAGCAGTACTTC. Amino acid sequence: CASSRGTSGGSYEQYF.

This chain joins TRBV6-6 and TRBJ2-1; 8 bases match TRBD2. The CDR3 totals 15 residues. The J segment lost 8 bases and the V segment lost 4 bases, leaving 10 bases of the junction unmatched. CDR1 is MNHNY, CDR2 SVGAGI, per germline (reference sequence). The CDR3 bases are TGTGCCAGCAGTTCCGTACTAGCGGTGGTACATGAGCAGTTCTTC. Translated, it gives CASSSVLAVVHEQFF.

The chain couples TRBV19 to TRBJ1-2; D not resolved. Germline lookup yields CDR1 LNHDA and CDR2 SQIVND (reference sequence). The CDR3 runs to 15 residues. Trimming removed 8 bases at V and 5 bases at J, with 21 bases between. Here the CDR3 DNA reads TGTGCCAGTCAGACCCAGACTTTGGGAGGGTATGGCTACACCTTC. Its translation: CASQTQTLGGYGYTF. Full variable domain (outside the CDR3, taken from reference TRBV19 and TRBJ1-2): DGGITQSPKYLFRKEGQNVTLSCEQNLNHDAMYWYRQDPGQGLRLIYYSQIVNDFQKGDIAEGYSVSREKKESFPLTVTSAQKNPTAFYLCASQTQTLGGYGYTFGSGTRLTVV.

This chain connects TRBV5-1 to TRBJ2-7, with D perhaps TRBD1 (5 bases). V lost 3 bases to trimming and J lost 4 bases, with 8 bases between them. The length of the CDR3 is 12 residues. CDR1 is SGHRS, CDR2 YFSETQ, per germline. The CDR3 bases are TGCGCCAGCAGCTCAGGGTCGTACGAGCAGTACTTC. Protein sequence: CASSSGSYEQYF.

The chain uses TRBV7-5 and TRBJ2-3; the DNA was not used to check the table's D call, TRBD2. TRBV7-5 corresponds to a pseudogene. The CDR3 has 17 residues. In DNA form, the CDR3 reads TGTGTCAGAAGCTTTCCCCCTGAGCGGGGTTTGAAAGATACGCAGTATTTT. It codes for CVRSFPPERGLKDTQYF.

The chain has TRBV19 and TRBJ1-5, with 8 bases identical to TRBD1. J lost 7 bases, V lost 5 bases, and 1 base had no gene match. The CDR3 is made up of 12 amino acids. The germline CDR1 and CDR2 sequences are LNHDA and SQIVND (reference sequence). Here the CDR3 DNA reads TGTGCCAGTAGTGACAGGGGCCAGCCCCAGCATTTT. It yields the protein CASSDRGQPQHF.

The chain employs TRBV5-1 and TRBJ2-6; 11 nucleotides align to TRBD1. The J segment lost 2 bases and the V segment lost 4 bases, leaving 8 bases of the junction unmatched. The CDR3 length is 18 residues. Germline assignment: CDR1 SGHRS and CDR2 YFSETQ. The CDR3, as DNA: TGCGCCAGCAGCCACGGACAGGGGGCGACTACTGGGGCCAACGTCCTGACTTTC. Translating gives CASSHGQGATTGANVLTF.

V and J are TRBV20-1 and TRBJ1-2; the D is unclear. The V end lost 5 bases, the J end lost 2 bases, and 6 bases lay between the germline ends. CDR3 size: 11 residues. Germline-derived CDR1 and CDR2 are DFQATT and SNEGSKA (reference sequence). The CDR3 sequence is CSAGHNYGYTF. For the CDR3, the DNA is TGCAGTGCTGGGCACAACTATGGCTACACCTTC.

The chain couples TRBV29-1 to TRBJ2-3; no firm D call. The CDR3 extends over 13 amino acids. Trimming pared 7 bases from V and 0 bases from J, leaving 11 bases between. Germline CDR1 and CDR2: SQVTM and ANQGSEA. The CDR3 is CSAEYTSTDTQYF. CDR3 nucleotides: TGCAGCGCGGAGTACACCAGCACAGATACGCAGTATTTT.

The chain joins TRBV18 to TRBJ1-2; D is unresolved. Trimming shortened V by 3 bases and J by 6 bases, and 11 bases separated the two germline ends. The CDR3 totals 13 residues. CDR1 and CDR2 (germline): KGHSH, LQKENI. For the CDR3, the DNA is TGTGCCAGCTCACCGAAAACGGTCGATGGCTACACCTTC. Translation gives CASSPKTVDGYTF.

This chain connects TRBV19 to TRBJ1-5, with 9 bases matching TRBD1. V lost 3 bases to trimming and J lost 5 bases; unmatched junction nucleotides: 5. The CDR3 length is 15 residues. Germline lookup yields CDR1 LNHDA and CDR2 SQIVND (reference sequence). CDR3 region: CASSITGGQDQPQHF. DNA for the CDR3: TGTGCCAGTAGTATTACAGGGGGCCAAGATCAGCCCCAGCATTTT.